The 18 T cell receptor beta chains presented below share a single source sample, sequenced in a study of cytomegalovirus exposure and HLA in healthy donors. A multiplex PCR was run with 60 Vbeta primers and 13 Jbeta primers. The protocol was immunoSEQ multiplex PCR, while the TCRdb copy is restricted to in-frame clones and leaves out a portion. The repertoire holds about 120,000 clones, around three quarters seen once, with approximately 6.3% in the top ten. Source material: PBMCs. The receptors derive from a man aged 18 to 35 in good health and CMV-seropositive.

This clone turned up a few times. The gene calls are TRBV18 and TRBJ2-1; TRBD2 agrees at 9 bases. CDR1 and CDR2 from the germline V gene are KGHSH and LQKENI. The ends lost 0 bases at V and 9 bases at J; junction bases unmatched: 9. The CDR3 length is 16 residues. The CDR3 DNA sequence: TGTGCCAGCTCACCACCGAGGCTAGCGGGACAGTCTGAGCAGTTCTTC. It encodes CASSPPRLAGQSEQFF.

This clone was detected only once. This sequence joins TRBV10-3 and TRBJ2-6, with a weak D call TRBD1 (6 bases). The CDR3 runs 15 residues. In germline, CDR1 is ENHRY, CDR2 SYGVKD. V lost 4 bases and J lost 4, with 11 bases in between. Written as DNA, the CDR3 is TGTGCCATCAGTGGCCAAGGGGGAGGGGCCAACGTCCTGACTTTC. It yields the protein CAISGQGGGANVLTF.

CDR3 sequence reads: CASSLSSSGGAKNIQYF. The CDR3, as DNA: TGCGCCAGCAGTCTCAGCTCATCCGGGGGAGCCAAAAACATTCAGTACTTC. The V gene is TRBV4-1, the J gene TRBJ2-4; possible D gene TRBD2, 6 bases. Germline CDR1 reads MGHRA; CDR2 reads YSYEKL. V gave up 6 bases and J gave up 0 bases, with 18 bases separating them. This CDR3 contains 17 residues.

The chain recombines TRBV2 with TRBJ1-2, with TRBD1 matching over 11 bases. V lost 7 bases to trimming and J lost 4 bases; unmatched junction nucleotides: 5. Germline V gives CDR1 SNHLY, CDR2 FYNNEI. The CDR3 has 14 residues. DNA for the CDR3: TGTGCCAGCACTCGGGACAGGGGGATCTATGGCTACACCTTC. It yields the protein CASTRDRGIYGYTF.

A few counts support this clone. The chain joins TRBV27 to TRBJ1-1, with D unresolved. V gave up 4 bases and J gave up 1 base, with 10 bases separating them. CDR1 is MNHEY and CDR2 is SMNVEV in the germline V gene (reference sequence). The CDR3 has 14 residues. The CDR3 DNA reads as TGTGCCAGCAGTTCCCTAGAGGGGAACACTGAAGCTTTCTTT. It is translated as CASSSLEGNTEAFF.

The chain uses TRBV29-1 and TRBJ2-5, with 10 bases that match TRBD2. J lost 5 bases, V lost 4 bases, and 7 bases had no gene match. The CDR3 contains 14 residues. Germline V gene lookup returns CDR1 SQVTM and CDR2 ANQGSEA. As DNA, the CDR3 is TGCAGCGTTGGTGAAGCGGGAGGGCCGGAGACCCAGTACTTC. This gives the protein CSVGEAGGPETQYF.

This clone was seen only once. The gene calls are TRBV27 and TRBJ2-1; unclear D gene. This CDR3 region has 14 residues. Germline CDR1 reads MNHEY; CDR2 reads SMNVEV (reference sequence). V was shortened by 4 bases and J by 5 bases, with 12 bases between the two germline ends. This chain's CDR3 is CASSSYSINNEQFF. CDR3 sequence (DNA): TGTGCCAGCAGTTCCTACTCAATCAACAATGAGCAGTTCTTC.

This clone was detected only once. The chain joins TRBV27 to TRBJ2-7, with 7 bases fitting TRBD1. This CDR3 is 12 amino acids long. Germline trimming cut 6 bases from V and 5 bases from J; bases unmatched to any gene: 4. Looked up from germline, CDR1 is MNHEY and CDR2 is SMNVEV (reference sequence). The CDR3, as DNA: TGTGCCAGCAGGCAAACAGGGGACGAGCAGTACTTC. It yields the protein CASRQTGDEQYF.

The V call is TRBV4-1, the J call TRBJ2-1; 12 positions agree with TRBD2. V shed 5 bases, J shed 0 bases, and the junction held 14 bases outside the gene matches. The length of the CDR3 is 20 residues. Germline V gene lookup returns CDR1 MGHRA and CDR2 YSYEKL. The CDR3 here is CASSLTGTSGYQNSYNEQFF. CDR3 in DNA: TGCGCCAGCAGCTTAACCGGGACTAGCGGGTATCAAAACTCCTACAATGAGCAGTTCTTC.

This chain uses TRBV5-6 with TRBJ2-1; 8 bases fit TRBD1. The germline V gene encodes CDR1 SGHDT and CDR2 YYEEEE. The CDR3 totals 16 residues. Trimming took 2 bases from V and 3 from J; bases not matched to a gene: 7. The CDR3 here is CASSLRAGGLYNEQFF. The CDR3 nucleotides read TGTGCCAGCAGCTTAAGGGCAGGGGGCCTCTACAATGAGCAGTTCTTC.

The chain recombines TRBV28 with TRBJ2-3, with 8 bases fitting TRBD2. Trimming cost V 10 bases and J 3 bases; bases outside gene matches: 9. CDR1 and CDR2 (germline): MDHEN, SYDVKM. The CDR3 totals 14 residues. In DNA, the CDR3 is TGTGCCACAAAGTCCGGGGGGGCAACAGATACGCAGTATTTT. Translating gives CATKSGGATDTQYF.

V and J are TRBV19 and TRBJ2-1; TRBD2 might be the D (6 bases). CDR1 and CDR2 (germline): LNHDA, SQIVND (reference sequence). V lost 2 bases and J lost 9, with 14 bases in between. This CDR3 comprises 14 residues. Here the CDR3 reads CASSITGLSGEQFF. For the CDR3, the DNA is TGTGCCAGTAGTATAACGGGACTTTCGGGTGAGCAGTTCTTC.

The chain uses TRBV5-4 and TRBJ1-4; no clear D gene. Germline CDR1 is SGHNT and CDR2 is YYREEE (reference sequence). V was shortened by 3 bases and J by 7 bases, with 16 bases between the two germline ends. This CDR3 has 15 amino acids. In DNA, the CDR3 is TGTGCCAGCAGCTCTAGCCCCACCCGGGGTGAAAAACTGTTTTTT. Translation: CASSSSPTRGEKLFF.

This sequence joins TRBV7-6 and TRBJ2-1; 10 bases are a match to TRBD2. Germline V gene data show CDR1 as SGHVS and CDR2 as FNYEAQ. The CDR3 length is 18 residues. Losses at the gene ends were 5 bases for V and 0 bases for J; bases not matched to a gene: 10. In nucleotides, the CDR3 is TGTGCCAGCAGCCCCCGGACTAGCGGAAACCCCTCCTACAATGAGCAGTTCTTC. Amino acids: CASSPRTSGNPSYNEQFF.

This clone has just one count. This chain uses TRBV7-3 with TRBJ2-2; 10 bases agree with TRBD2. The CDR3 totals 16 residues. Trimming removed 6 bases from V and 5 bases from J; junction bases left unmatched: 9. Germline loops: CDR1 SGHTA, CDR2 FQGTGA. The CDR3 coding sequence is TGTGCCAGCAGATCTAAGGAACTAGCGGGAACCGGGGAGCTGTTTTTT. It yields the protein CASRSKELAGTGELFF. The entire variable domain, with the rest obtained from reference TRBV7-3 and TRBJ2-2, is as follows: GAGVSQTPSNKVTEKGKYVELRCDPISGHTALYWYRQSLGQGPEFLIYFQGTGAADDSGLPNDRFFAVRPEGSVSTLKIQRTERGDSAVYLCASRSKELAGTGELFFGEGSRLTVL.

V and J are TRBV9 and TRBJ2-2; TRBD2 agrees at 7 bases. CDR3 length: 13 residues. The germline V gene encodes CDR1 SGDLS and CDR2 YYNGEE. Unmatched junction bases numbered 7, after V lost 7 bases and J lost 7 bases. This CDR3 reads CASGRANGGELFF. The CDR3 DNA follows: TGTGCCAGCGGGAGGGCCAATGGCGGGGAGCTGTTTTTT. Looking up the rest from reference TRBV9 and TRBJ2-2 gives the full variable domain: DSGVTQTPKHLITATGQRVTLRCSPRSGDLSVYWYQQSLDQGLQFLIQYYNGEERAKGNILERFSAQQFPDLHSELNLSSLELGDSALYFCASGRANGGELFFGEGSRLTVL.

V and J are TRBV7-9 and TRBJ1-1, with D possibly TRBD1 on 5 matching bases. CDR3 length: 12 residues. The germline CDR1 and CDR2 sequences are SEHNR and FQNEAQ (reference sequence). Trimming took off 6 bases at V and 7 bases at J, with 12 bases between the two ends. CDR3 DNA sequence: TGTGCCAGCAGTATAACGACAGTTGAAGCTTTCTTT. It translates to CASSITTVEAFF.

The V gene is TRBV5-4, the J gene TRBJ2-2, with D maybe TRBD2 (5 bases). V was pared by 2 bases and J by 3 bases, with 11 bases between. Looked up from germline, CDR1 is SGHNT and CDR2 is YYREEE (reference sequence). The CDR3 runs to 15 residues. The CDR3 protein is CASSFGDTDTGELFF. For the CDR3, the DNA is TGTGCCAGCAGCTTCGGGGATACAGACACCGGGGAGCTGTTTTTT.